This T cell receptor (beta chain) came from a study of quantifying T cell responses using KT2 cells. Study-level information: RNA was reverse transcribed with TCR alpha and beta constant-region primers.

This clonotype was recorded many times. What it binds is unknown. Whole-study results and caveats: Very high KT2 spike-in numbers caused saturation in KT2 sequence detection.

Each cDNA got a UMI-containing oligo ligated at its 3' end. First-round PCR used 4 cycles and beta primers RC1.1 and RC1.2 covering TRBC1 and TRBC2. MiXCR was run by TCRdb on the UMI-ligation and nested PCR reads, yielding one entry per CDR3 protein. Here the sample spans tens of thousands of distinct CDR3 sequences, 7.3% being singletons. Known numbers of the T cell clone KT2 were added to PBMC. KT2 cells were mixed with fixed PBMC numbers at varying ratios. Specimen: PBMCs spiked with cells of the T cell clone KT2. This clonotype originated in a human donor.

The CDR3 sequence: CSAQTGGRQPQHF. For the CDR3, the DNA is TGCAGTGCCCAGACAGGGGGGCGACAGCCCCAGCATTTT. The V call is TRBV20-1, the J call TRBJ1-5; the match to TRBD1 covers 9 bases. The V segment lost 6 bases and the J segment 7 bases; nucleotides outside the gene matches: 7. Germline CDR1 and CDR2: DFQATT and SNEGSKA (reference sequence). The length of the CDR3 is 13 residues.